The source of this T cell receptor (beta chain) is a study of T cell repertoires in cytomegalovirus infection. The wider study: CMV epitopes, recently identified HLA-C-restricted and well-studied HLA-B-restricted, were used. The study, taken as a whole, reports: Dominating the ex vivo response were HLA-C-restricted CMV-specific TCR beta clonotypes.

Points on this clonotype: Its antigen is unknown.

Germline loops: CDR1 MDHEN, CDR2 SYDVKM. V shed 3 bases and J 7 bases; nucleotides not matched to a gene: 15. This CDR3 comprises 18 residues. A single record per CDR3 protein comes from TCRdb applying MiXCR to the reads. The profile shows a few hundred thousand distinct CDR3 sequences, about 33% of them singletons. This specimen was cultured PBMCs, taken from culture after CMV antigen stimulation. The J gene is TRBJ2-7, the V gene TRBV28, with 13 bases fitting TRBD2. The receptor comes from a human donor in good health (CMV status not recorded). Some clones in this sample may be carry-over from other donors' samples. The CDR3 region has the DNA TGTGCCAGCAGTTTTCCGGGACTAGCGGGAAAAACCGCTAGGGAGCAGTACTTC. Translating it yields CASSFPGLAGKTAREQYF.